This T cell receptor beta chain was found in a study of CD8+ T cells in alopecia areata (dated by TCRdb to between 2017 and 2018). Some background on the complete study: The treated patients, all with moderate-to-severe alopecia areata, were enrolled in an open-label pilot trial of oral tofacitinib given at 5 to 10 mg twice daily. Tofacitinib was given for 6 to 18 months, followed by 6 months of follow-up off drug to assess delayed response and recurrence. To study T cell clonal expansion in alopecia areata, the researchers applied high-throughput TCRbeta sequencing to both the C3H/HeJ mouse model and human patients. Human TCRbeta sequencing covered scalp tissue and sorted CD4+ and CD8+ peripheral blood T cells from patchy and totalis/universalis alopecia areata patients and healthy controls. Biopsies were taken from tofacitinib-treated patients at baseline and at 4 and 24 weeks of treatment, and a later scalp biopsy was taken in several of the tofacitinib-treated patients. Scalp clonality was compared across normal scalp (n=4), patchy alopecia areata scalp (n=8), and alopecia totalis/universalis scalp (n=8). RNA was obtained with the PAXgene miRNA kit for fixed scalp, the miRNeasy kit for PBMCs, and the RNeasy kit for mouse skin. TCRbeta CDR3 regions were amplified by immunoSEQ multiplex PCR with 35 Vbeta forward and 13 Jbeta reverse primers.

Inclusive of the bounding cysteine and phenylalanine, the CDR3 is 12 residues long. The sequence is cut down to CDR3 DNA, 36 bases in frame from base 1. CDR1 and CDR2, per the germline V gene, are MGHDK and SYGVNS. At the junction V is shortened by 7 bases and J by 5 bases, with 11 bases in between. The research as a whole found: Compared with normal scalp, lesional scalp had higher clonality and more expanded CD8+ clones, particularly in alopecia totalis/universalis, a pattern that suggests antigenic drive. Shared TCR sequences between patients were less evident than in mice, which may be partly attributable to HLA diversity in the patient population. Scalp TCR repertoire analysis is complicated because resident alphabeta T cells in normal human skin are also sequenced, whereas mouse skin is dominated by gammadelta T cells.

A few counts support this clone. What antigen it recognizes has not been identified. Base qualities are not recorded, but no much larger clone differs from it by a single base. The intended sense of this specimen's time point label: baseline before oral tofacitinib. Lesional scalp punch biopsies and peripheral blood were collected from alopecia areata patients. PBMCs were isolated by density centrifugation and stained for CD3, CD4 and CD8, after which CD4+ and CD8+ T cells were sorted on a FACSAria. Libraries were constructed by the immunoSEQ multiplex PCR assay. To provide template for TCR sequencing, every sample had RNA extracted and reverse transcribed into cDNA. First-strand cDNA was synthesized using SuperScript III with a 2:1 mix of oligo-dT and random hexamers. A synthetic immune receptor repertoire was used to gauge amplification bias, and whatever bias remained was removed computationally. Concerning the study's data processing: Raw reads were preprocessed to remove errors, and CDR3 was defined according to IMGT conventions as the region from the conserved cysteine to phenylalanine. Clonality was computed by normalizing Shannon entropy by log2 of the number of productive unique TCRs and subtracting the result from 1. Whether scalp clones were CD4 or CD8 was inferred by matching scalp TCRbeta sequences against CD4 and CD8 repertoires sorted from blood. Imported from immuneACCESS, the table was reduced by TCRdb to in-frame sequences with V and J called. These copies leave out some clones; in studies compared against another copy, an unresolved V gene accounts for under half, and the cause of the remainder is not known. That table supplies the V and J calls and clone size; D and trimming were determined from the DNA. Present in this sample are about 180,000 clones, over 55% of which were seen just once. The ten largest clonotypes hold about 1.5% of the sample.

The rearranged chain carries TRBV25-1 and TRBJ1-1, and TRBD1 may be the D gene, going by 5 matching bases. The source was CD4+ T cells sorted from blood, collected at week 0. The clonotype was recovered from a human donor with alopecia areata. The CDR3 protein sequence reads: CASKGERTEAFF. The bases read TGTGCCAGCAAAGGGGAACGTACTGAAGCTTTCTTT.